A selection of T cell receptor beta chains follows, all from one sample in a study of OX40 agonist ivuxolimab in advanced cancers. Sequencing was performed with immunoSEQ multiplex PCR; in TCRdb, only in-frame clones are kept and a portion is missing. The repertoire consists of around 56,000 clones, with around 86% occurring once and the leading ten covering approximately 0.99%. The material was CD4+ or CD8+ T cells sorted from blood, obtained in a trial of the OX40 agonist ivuxolimab. The source is an adult with an advanced solid tumor such as melanoma, head and neck, liver or kidney cancer. CDR3s include the opening cysteine and the closing phenylalanine or tryptophan. D genes are given only for firm matches. Size tells how often a clone was seen (once, few, many) or the class of an expanded clone, and some rows leave it out.

abundance: few
j_gene: TRBJ1-2
v_gene: TRBV2
d_gene: -
CDR3nt: TGTGCCAGCAGTTCGGGGCTGAACTATGGCTACACCTTC
CDR3aa: CASSSGLNYGYTF

abundance: -
j_gene: TRBJ1-4
v_gene: TRBV18
d_gene: -
CDR3nt: TGTGCCAGCTCACGTTCTGGAGGGCATACTAATGAAAAACTGTTTTTT
CDR3aa: CASSRSGGHTNEKLFF

abundance: -
j_gene: TRBJ2-1
v_gene: TRBV5-8
d_gene: TRBD1
CDR3nt: TGTGCCAGCAGATTACAGGGGGCTTACAATGAGCAGTTCTTC
CDR3aa: CASRLQGAYNEQFF

abundance: once
j_gene: TRBJ1-5
v_gene: TRBV5-1
d_gene: TRBD1
CDR3nt: TGCGCCAGCAGCTTACAGGGGGGGAATCAGCCCCAGCATTTT
CDR3aa: CASSLQGGNQPQHF

abundance: -
j_gene: TRBJ1-5
v_gene: TRBV30
d_gene: -
CDR3nt: TGTGCCTGGAGTACCAGGGGTCCTAGGCCCCAGCATTTT
CDR3aa: CAWSTRGPRPQHF

abundance: -
j_gene: TRBJ1-1
v_gene: TRBV28
d_gene: -
CDR3nt: TGTGCCAGCAGTTTAGGAAGTAGGGTCCCAGAAGCTTTCTTT
CDR3aa: CASSLGSRVPEAFF

abundance: -
j_gene: TRBJ2-6
v_gene: TRBV7-9
d_gene: TRBD1
CDR3nt: TGTGCCAGCACCGGGGACAGGGGGCCTGGGGCCAACGTCCTGACTTTC
CDR3aa: CASTGDRGPGANVLTF

abundance: -
j_gene: TRBJ2-5
v_gene: TRBV28
d_gene: -
CDR3nt: TGTGCCAGCACGGCGAAAGAGACCCAGTACTTC
CDR3aa: CASTAKETQYF

abundance: once
j_gene: TRBJ2-1
v_gene: TRBV18
d_gene: -
CDR3nt: TGTGCCAGCTCATCCGACTGGCGACTAAGCTCCTACAATGAGCAGTTCTTC
CDR3aa: CASSSDWRLSSYNEQFF

abundance: -
j_gene: TRBJ2-5
v_gene: TRBV5-6
d_gene: -
CDR3nt: TGTGCCAGCAGCCGACGGGGCCAAGAGACCCAGTACTTC
CDR3aa: CASSRRGQETQYF

abundance: -
j_gene: TRBJ2-1
v_gene: TRBV27
d_gene: -
CDR3nt: TGTGCCAGCAGCCGTTACAATGAGCAGTTCTTC
CDR3aa: CASSRYNEQFF

abundance: -
j_gene: TRBJ2-3
v_gene: TRBV7-9
d_gene: -
CDR3nt: TGTGCCAGCAGCATAACAGCCACAGATACGCAGTATTTT
CDR3aa: CASSITATDTQYF

abundance: -
j_gene: TRBJ1-4
v_gene: TRBV30
d_gene: -
CDR3nt: TGTGCCTGGAGAGAAAGGTTGAGAACCCCCGAAGAAAAACTGTTTTTT
CDR3aa: CAWRERLRTPEEKLFF

abundance: -
j_gene: TRBJ1-1
v_gene: TRBV25-1
d_gene: -
CDR3nt: TGTGCCAGCACCTCTCAGGGTACTGAAGCTTTCTTT
CDR3aa: CASTSQGTEAFF

abundance: -
j_gene: TRBJ2-3
v_gene: TRBV5-1
d_gene: TRBD2
CDR3nt: TGCGCCAGCAGCGTCCGGACTAGCGGGAGCACAGATACGCAGTATTTT
CDR3aa: CASSVRTSGSTDTQYF

abundance: -
j_gene: TRBJ1-2
v_gene: TRBV6-1
d_gene: -
CDR3nt: TGTGCCAGCAGTGTAATGGGCGACGGTGGCTACACCTTC
CDR3aa: CASSVMGDGGYTF

abundance: -
j_gene: TRBJ2-3
v_gene: TRBV6-5
d_gene: -
CDR3nt: TGTGCCTCGGGTAGTGTAAGTCGCACAGATACGCAGTATTTT
CDR3aa: CASGSVSRTDTQYF

abundance: -
j_gene: TRBJ2-7
v_gene: TRBV10-3
d_gene: -
CDR3nt: TGTGCCATCAGTGAGAGCCCCCTCAGGGAGCAGTACTTC
CDR3aa: CAISESPLREQYF

abundance: -
j_gene: TRBJ2-7
v_gene: TRBV2
d_gene: TRBD1
CDR3nt: TGTGCCAGCAGTGTAGAGGGACAGGGTCCATACGAGCAGTACTTC
CDR3aa: CASSVEGQGPYEQYF

abundance: -
j_gene: TRBJ1-2
v_gene: TRBV7-9
d_gene: TRBD1
CDR3nt: TGTGCCAGCAGCTTAGACGGGACAGGGGCTGGCTACACCTTC
CDR3aa: CASSLDGTGAGYTF

abundance: -
j_gene: TRBJ2-7
v_gene: TRBV5-8
d_gene: -
CDR3nt: TGTGCCAGCAGCTTGGGGAGTTACTACGAGCAGTACTTC
CDR3aa: CASSLGSYYEQYF

abundance: -
j_gene: TRBJ2-5
v_gene: TRBV25-1
d_gene: TRBD2
CDR3nt: TGTGCCAGCCGAGGACTAGCCGGAGAGACCCAGTACTTC
CDR3aa: CASRGLAGETQYF

abundance: -
j_gene: TRBJ1-1
v_gene: TRBV18
d_gene: -
CDR3nt: TGTGCCAGCTCACCCGGGGGCAGCAAGCATGAAGCTTTCTTT
CDR3aa: CASSPGGSKHEAFF

abundance: -
j_gene: TRBJ2-7
v_gene: TRBV6-6
d_gene: TRBD1
CDR3nt: TGTGCCAGCACCGATGCCGGACAGGGGAAGGACGAGCAGTACTTC
CDR3aa: CASTDAGQGKDEQYF

abundance: few
j_gene: TRBJ2-2
v_gene: TRBV27
d_gene: TRBD1
CDR3nt: TGTGCCAGCAGTCCCCTTCGACAGGGGGGTACTGCGAACACCGGGGAGCTGTTTTTT
CDR3aa: CASSPLRQGGTANTGELFF

abundance: -
j_gene: TRBJ2-3
v_gene: TRBV19
d_gene: -
CDR3nt: TGTGCCAGTAGTACCACTAGTTCCCGAGATACGCAGTATTTT
CDR3aa: CASSTTSSRDTQYF

abundance: -
j_gene: TRBJ1-1
v_gene: TRBV2
d_gene: TRBD1
CDR3nt: TGTGCCAGCAGTCTAACAGGGGGCACTGAAGCTTTCTTT
CDR3aa: CASSLTGGTEAFF

abundance: -
j_gene: TRBJ2-7
v_gene: TRBV5-4
d_gene: -
CDR3nt: TGTGCCAGCAGCCCCCCCGGCGGTAGCTCCTACGAGCAGTACTTC
CDR3aa: CASSPPGGSSYEQYF

abundance: -
j_gene: TRBJ2-3
v_gene: TRBV25-1
d_gene: -
CDR3nt: TGTGCCAGCAGTCCGTGGTTGGGCACAGATACGCAGTATTTT
CDR3aa: CASSPWLGTDTQYF

abundance: -
j_gene: TRBJ2-3
v_gene: TRBV20-1
d_gene: -
CDR3nt: TGCAGTGCCGAAAGCACAGATACGCAGTATTTT
CDR3aa: CSAESTDTQYF

abundance: -
j_gene: TRBJ2-7
v_gene: TRBV5-3
d_gene: -
CDR3nt: TGTGCCAGAAGCTCTCCTACAGCCAACCCCCACGAGCAGTACTTC
CDR3aa: CARSSPTANPHEQYF

abundance: -
j_gene: TRBJ2-7
v_gene: TRBV7-2
d_gene: -
CDR3nt: TGTGCCAGCAGCCACGGGTCCTACGAGCAGTACTTC
CDR3aa: CASSHGSYEQYF

abundance: -
j_gene: TRBJ2-3
v_gene: TRBV7-6
d_gene: -
CDR3nt: TGTGCCAGCAGCTTATGGGGGGAGAGGCGCACAGATACGCAGTATTTT
CDR3aa: CASSLWGERRTDTQYF

abundance: -
j_gene: TRBJ2-4
v_gene: TRBV28
d_gene: -
CDR3nt: TGTGCCAGCAGTTGGGGGGCCAAAAACATTCAGTACTTC
CDR3aa: CASSWGAKNIQYF

abundance: -
j_gene: TRBJ1-1
v_gene: TRBV10-3
d_gene: -
CDR3nt: TGTGCCATCAGTGAGTCCGGCAGAGAATCCGAAGCTTTCTTT
CDR3aa: CAISESGRESEAFF

abundance: -
j_gene: TRBJ2-2
v_gene: TRBV19
d_gene: TRBD2
CDR3nt: TGTGCCAGTAGTAGTAGGGGACAGGGATGGGGACTAGCGGGAGTTTCCGGGGAGCTGTTTTTT
CDR3aa: CASSSRGQGWGLAGVSGELFF

abundance: -
j_gene: TRBJ2-1
v_gene: TRBV18
d_gene: -
CDR3nt: TGTGCCAGCTCACGGACCTACAGGGAGGATGAGCAGTTCTTC
CDR3aa: CASSRTYREDEQFF

abundance: -
j_gene: TRBJ2-1
v_gene: TRBV6-1
d_gene: TRBD2
CDR3nt: TGTGCCAGCAGTGACAACGGACTAGCGGACAACAATGAGCAGTTCTTC
CDR3aa: CASSDNGLADNNEQFF

abundance: -
j_gene: TRBJ2-1
v_gene: TRBV7-2
d_gene: TRBD2
CDR3nt: TGTGCCAGCAGCGTACCGGGACTAGTCAATGAGCAGTTCTTC
CDR3aa: CASSVPGLVNEQFF

abundance: -
j_gene: TRBJ2-6
v_gene: TRBV7-8
d_gene: -
CDR3nt: TGTGCCAGCAGCCGCGACGGTAGTAGTGGGGCCAACGTCCTGACTTTC
CDR3aa: CASSRDGSSGANVLTF

abundance: -
j_gene: TRBJ2-2
v_gene: TRBV18
d_gene: TRBD2
CDR3nt: TGTGCCAGCTCACCATTGGGAGGGACTAGCGCGTCCGGGGAGCTGTTTTTT
CDR3aa: CASSPLGGTSASGELFF

abundance: -
j_gene: TRBJ2-2
v_gene: TRBV7-2
d_gene: TRBD2
CDR3nt: TGTGCCAGCAGCTTAGGTGCGGGAGGGATCACCGGGGAGCTGTTTTTT
CDR3aa: CASSLGAGGITGELFF

abundance: once
j_gene: TRBJ2-5
v_gene: TRBV7-9
d_gene: -
CDR3nt: TGTGCCAGCAGTCCCAATACACTGAAAGAGACCCAGTACTTC
CDR3aa: CASSPNTLKETQYF

abundance: -
j_gene: TRBJ2-1
v_gene: TRBV14
d_gene: -
CDR3nt: TGTGCCAGCAGCCTTAGTCTTTACAATGAGCAGTTCTTC
CDR3aa: CASSLSLYNEQFF

abundance: -
j_gene: TRBJ2-4
v_gene: TRBV27
d_gene: -
CDR3nt: TGTGCCAGCGGGACGTGGGGGCTAGCCAAAAACATTCAGTACTTC
CDR3aa: CASGTWGLAKNIQYF